This TCR beta chain was recovered during a study of blood T cell repertoires in COVID-19. Study overall: Collection of acute and convalescent COVID-19 samples took place in the United States, Italy and Spain. In each case, the material was cDNA or gDNA derived from T cells, B-cell-depleted T cells, or PBMCs.

V trimming: 8 bases; J trimming: 7 bases; junction bases outside the gene matches: 8. The CDR3 is 12 residues long. Per germline, CDR1 MNHEY and CDR2 SVGAGI. Profiled with immunoSEQ multiplex PCR; TCRdb holds only in-frame clones, not every one. The repertoire includes approximately 250,000 clones, approximately 89% of them detected once, and around 3% sits in the top ten. Cohort placement rested on clinical history that participants reported themselves. No more than 2 weeks before study entry, exposed participants had met a case of COVID-19. The TCR originated in a middle-aged woman who had been exposed to COVID-19. Sample: PBMCs or T cells enriched from blood (not recorded which). The genes are TRBV6-5 and TRBJ2-7, with 7 bases matching TRBD1. The CDR3 loop is CASRDRVGEQYF. The CDR3 DNA is TGTGCCAGCCGAGACAGGGTAGGAGAGCAGTACTTC.